This record covers a single T cell receptor (beta chain). CDR1 and CDR2 (germline): DFQATT, SNEGSKA (reference sequence). V gave up 6 bases and J gave up 6 bases, with 18 bases separating them. There are 13 residues in the CDR3. These data are taken from a study of CD8+CD57+ T cells in acquired aplastic anemia. About the study: The average for DNA from sorted CD4+ and CD8+ cells was 2.5 to 4 ug.

Individuals selected for sequencing had exhibited CD8+CD57+ cell expansion on flow cytometry. Severe acquired aplastic anemia was present in every patient. Genomic DNA provided the template from which TCR beta VDJ and CDR3 profiles were obtained. TCRdb reprocessed the reads via MiXCR and lists one record per CDR3 protein. This table has 150,000 to 200,000 distinct CDR3 sequences, roughly 48% appearing once. V and J are TRBV20-1 and TRBJ2-7, with no clear D. This TCR was recovered from a human donor with aplastic anemia. The material sequenced was sorted CD4+, CD8+, or CD8+CD57+ T cells (not recorded which) from PBMCs. In DNA form, the CDR3 reads TGCAGTGCCCCCGGGTCATGGTCGGGCGAGCAGTACTTC. This encodes CSAPGSWSGEQYF.